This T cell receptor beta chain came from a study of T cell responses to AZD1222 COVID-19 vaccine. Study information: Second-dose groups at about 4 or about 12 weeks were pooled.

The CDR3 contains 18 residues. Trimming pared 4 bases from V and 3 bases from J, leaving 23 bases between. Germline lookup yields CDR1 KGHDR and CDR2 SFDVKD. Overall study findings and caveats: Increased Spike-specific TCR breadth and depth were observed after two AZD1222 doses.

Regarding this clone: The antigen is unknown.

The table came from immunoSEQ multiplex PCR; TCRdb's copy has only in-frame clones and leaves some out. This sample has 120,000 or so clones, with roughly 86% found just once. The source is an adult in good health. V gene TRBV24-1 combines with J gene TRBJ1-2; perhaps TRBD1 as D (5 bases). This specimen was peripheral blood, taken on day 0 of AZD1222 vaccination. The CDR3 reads CATSENRSSGRVDYGYTF. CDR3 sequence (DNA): TGTGCCACCAGTGAAAACCGCTCCTCGGGCAGGGTCGACTATGGCTACACCTTC.